This T cell receptor beta chain is drawn from a study of PD-L1 blockade in urothelial cancer. Study details: About 85% of the 29 patients were males with bladder-origin urothelial cancer. Study patients had been treated with 0 to 3 previous chemotherapy regimens.

Time point indicated: peripheral blood 6 weeks after treatment start. The data were produced by immunoSEQ multiplex PCR, yet TCRdb's version contains in-frame clones alone and is incomplete. The sample carries tens of thousands of clones, roughly 89% recorded once. Germline V gene lookup returns CDR1 MNHNY and CDR2 SVGAGI (reference sequence). Trimming took 6 bases from V and 7 from J; bases not matched to a gene: 12. CDR3 length: 16 amino acids. This TCR came from a man between 65 and 80 years old with urothelial cancer. The chain is built from TRBV6-6 and TRBJ2-2; TRBD2 aligns across 9 bases. The sample consisted of PBMCs, taken around atezolizumab (anti-PD-L1) treatment. CDR3 bases: TGTGCCAGCAGCCTTACCCTAGCGGGGAGAGACGGGGAGCTGTTTTTT. This gives the protein CASSLTLAGRDGELFF.